These 10 T cell receptor beta chains were sequenced from one sample in a study of regulatory T cells in long-lasting Graves disease. In building TCR beta libraries, iRepertoire HTBI primers were used together with Arm-PCR of CDR3 regions. Via MiXCR, TCRdb re-called the multiplex PCR reads, giving one row per CDR3 protein. The data hold approximately 540,000 distinct CDR3 sequences, with 12% observed a single time. Specified time point: newly diagnosed GD, antithyroid drugs for less than 3 months. RNA isolated from PBMCs was used to make the TCR library. A further study also used this sample, focusing on T cells in Graves' hyperthyroidism and ophthalmopathy.

The sequencing here drew on peripheral blood mononuclear cells (PBMCs), taken at new diagnosis, from a patient treated with antithyroid drugs. The receptors were gathered from a woman in her 30s with Graves disease.

This clonotype was found many times. The rearrangement joins TRBV20-1 to TRBJ2-7, with 10 bases aligning to TRBD2. CDR1 is DFQATT, CDR2 SNEGSKA, per germline (reference sequence). Trimming removed 0 bases from V and 1 base from J; junction bases left unmatched: 3. The CDR3 is made up of 15 amino acids. The CDR3 DNA reads TGCAGTGCTAGAGATGCACTAGCGGGGTCCTACGAGCAGTACTTC. As protein: CSARDALAGSYEQYF.

At least ten counts were recorded for this clonotype. The chain carries TRBV11-2 and TRBJ1-1; D is ambiguous. Between the trimmed V and J ends, which lost 1 base and 0 bases, there was a span of 9 bases. Per the germline V gene, CDR1 is SGHAT and CDR2 is FQNNGV. This CDR3 is built from 15 residues. The CDR3 protein is CASSLVGSLNTEAFF. The CDR3 DNA reads TGTGCCAGCAGCTTAGTTGGCAGCCTGAACACTGAAGCTTTCTTT.

This clonotype was seen ten or more times. The chain recombines TRBV6-2 or TRBV6-3 with TRBJ2-3; possibly TRBD1 or TRBD2 for D (7 bases each). The CDR3 has 14 amino acids. V was clipped by 1 base and J by 9 bases, with 14 bases between them. Per germline, CDR1 MNHEY and CDR2 SVGEGT. The CDR3 DNA sequence: TGTGCCAGCAGTTACTATCAGGGGGGGGTGACGCAGTATTTT. This codes for CASSYYQGGVTQYF.

A note on this clonotype: One base away lies a much larger clone, so this may be a sequencing read error. Lacking the conserved final phenylalanine or tryptophan, this CDR3 likely reflects a read error. The V gene is TRBV9, the J gene TRBJ1-4; maybe TRBD1 (5 bases). Looked up from germline, CDR1 is SGDLS and CDR2 is YYNGEE. CDR3 length equals 15 residues. The V end was cut by 4 bases, the J end by 4 bases, with 14 bases between. CDR3 sequence reads: CASSSLQGGNEKLFL. CDR3 nucleotide sequence: TGTGCCAGCAGCTCTTTGCAGGGAGGTAATGAAAAACTGTTTCTT.

This clonotype appeared many times. The V call is TRBV20-1, the J call TRBJ2-3, with 12 bases lining up with TRBD2. The CDR3 spans 14 residues. Trimming cost V 6 bases and J 4 bases; bases outside gene matches: 5. Germline CDR1 reads DFQATT; CDR2 reads SNEGSKA (reference sequence). This CDR3 is CSATTSGSPDTQYF. CDR3 bases: TGCAGTGCCACGACTAGCGGGAGTCCAGATACGCAGTATTTT.

This clonotype occurred a few times. This chain joins TRBV5-5 and TRBJ2-5; weak D call: TRBD1 (6 bases). Germline V gene lookup returns CDR1 SGHKS and CDR2 YYEKEE (reference sequence). The CDR3 runs to 15 residues. Between the trimmed V and J ends, which lost 4 bases and 7 bases, there was a span of 20 bases. The CDR3 region has the DNA TGTGCCAGCAGCCTCCGGGACACTCTAAGAGGGACCCAGTACTTC. Translated: CASSLRDTLRGTQYF.

This clonotype turned up a few times. This chain links TRBV20-1 with TRBJ2-3; 12 bases fit TRBD2. The CDR3 totals 20 residues. Unmatched junction bases numbered 20, after V lost 5 bases and J lost 2 bases. CDR1 DFQATT and CDR2 SNEGSKA come from the germline V gene (reference sequence). CDR3 sequence reads: CSAGLAGWVRTRSITDTQYF. Written as DNA, the CDR3 is TGCAGTGCTGGACTAGCGGGGTGGGTGAGGACACGATCCATCACAGATACGCAGTATTTT.

This clonotype was counted ten times or more. This chain uses TRBV11-2 with TRBJ1-1, with D possibly TRBD1 on 6 matching bases. With 11 bases removed from V and 4 bases from J, the gap between germline ends came to 17 bases. The CDR3 totals 13 residues. Germline V gene lookup returns CDR1 SGHAT and CDR2 FQNNGV. The chain's CDR3 is CAVTGAGSTEAFF. CDR3 bases: TGTGCCGTCACGGGGGCGGGAAGCACTGAAGCTTTCTTT.

The V and J genes are TRBV5-6 and TRBJ2-5, with 10 bases aligning to TRBD1. Trimming removed 4 bases from V and 5 bases from J; junction bases left unmatched: 11. Germline loops: CDR1 SGHDT, CDR2 YYEEEE. This CDR3 is 16 amino acids long. The CDR3 loop is CASSRPLTGGGETQYF. As DNA, the CDR3 is TGTGCCAGCAGCCGTCCTCTGACAGGGGGCGGTGAGACCCAGTACTTC.

J is TRBJ1-5 and V is TRBV7-2, with D unresolved. The V end was cut by 1 base, the J end by 6 bases, with 4 bases between. CDR1 is SGHTA, CDR2 FQGNSA, per germline. This CDR3 contains 12 residues. CDR3 DNA: TGTGCCAGCAGCTTAGACTTTCAGCCCCAGCATTTT. It specifies CASSLDFQPQHF. Full variable domain (rest looked up from reference TRBV7-2 and TRBJ1-5): GAGVSQSPSNKVTEKGKDVELRCDPISGHTALYWYRQSLGQGLEFLIYFQGNSAPDKSGLPSDRFSAERTGGSVSTLTIQRTQQEDSAVYLCASSLDFQPQHFGDGTRLSIL.